The 8 T cell receptor beta chains in this list originate from one sample, sequenced in a study of T cell repertoires in cytomegalovirus infection. TCRdb re-called the reads through MiXCR, storing one row per CDR3 protein. The sample has approximately 200,000 distinct CDR3 sequences, 28% seen once. The sequencing input was PBMCs. The receptor source for this set is a human donor in good health (CMV status not recorded). Some clones in this sample may be carry-over from other donors' samples.

The chain is built from TRBV12-3 or TRBV12-4 and TRBJ1-1; 7 nucleotides align to TRBD1. This CDR3 has 13 residues. V was clipped by 5 bases and J by 5 bases; unmatched bases: 5. CDR3 loop: CASSGTAQTEAFF. The CDR3 nucleotides read TGTGCCAGCAGTGGGACAGCCCAGACTGAAGCTTTCTTT.

This clonotype was detected only once. The chain employs TRBV11-3 and TRBJ1-1; 10 bases agree with TRBD1. V dropped 4 bases and J dropped 12; count of bases not matched to a gene: 11. CDR1 SGHNT and CDR2 YENEEA come from the germline V gene. The CDR3 spans 14 residues. The CDR3 nucleotides are TGTGCCAGCAGCTCGTCCCGGGACAGGGGAGGAACTTTCTTT. The encoded protein is CASSSSRDRGGTFF. The whole variable domain, filled in from reference TRBV11-3 and TRBJ1-1, reads EAGVVQSPRYKIIEKKQPVAFWCNPISGHNTLYWYLQNLGQGPELLIRYENEEAVDDSQLPKDRFSAERLKGVDSTLKIQPAELGDSAVYLCASSSSRDRGGTFFGQGTRLTVV.

The CDR3 DNA reads TGTGCCAGCAGCTTAAAGGGGAACACCGGGGAGCTGTTTTTT. Its protein product is CASSLKGNTGELFF. V gene TRBV11-2 combines with J gene TRBJ2-2; no reliable D call. V dropped 2 bases and J dropped 1 base, with 5 bases sitting between them. Looked up from germline, CDR1 is SGHAT and CDR2 is FQNNGV. CDR3 length: 14 residues.

This clonotype was recorded a few times. V and J are TRBV7-2 and TRBJ1-5, with D hard to call. Germline V gene sequence: CDR1 SGHTA, CDR2 FQGNSA. The V and J ends lost 1 base and 4 bases respectively, with 11 bases between them. The CDR3 has 15 residues. The CDR3 DNA follows: TGTGCCAGCAGCTTAGGCCGTCTGGAAAATCAGCCCCAGCATTTT. Protein sequence: CASSLGRLENQPQHF.

A few counts support this clonotype. The chain is built from TRBV12-3 or TRBV12-4 and TRBJ2-3; no reliable D call. The V and J ends lost 8 bases and 1 base respectively, with 16 bases between them. CDR3 length: 15 amino acids. For the CDR3, the DNA is TGTGCCAGCCGTGATGGGAATGGACGCACAGATACGCAGTATTTT. Protein: CASRDGNGRTDTQYF.

The chain employs TRBV6-6 and TRBJ1-1; D uncertain. Trimming left V 0 bases short and J 3 bases short, with 5 bases between. The length of the CDR3 is 13 residues. Germline CDR1 reads MNHNY; CDR2 reads SVGAGI (reference sequence). The CDR3 sequence: CASSYSSDTEAFF. CDR3 nucleotide sequence: TGTGCCAGCAGTTACTCGTCTGACACTGAAGCTTTCTTT.

The V gene is TRBV28, the J gene TRBJ2-2; tentatively, D is TRBD2 (6 bases). Germline V gene lookup returns CDR1 MDHEN and CDR2 SYDVKM. V shed 5 bases and J shed 5 bases, with 21 bases lying between them. The CDR3 is made up of 17 amino acids. CDR3 nucleotide sequence: TGTGCCAGCAGTCTCTGGGGGGAAGGGTATCTTACCGGGGAGCTGTTTTTT. It specifies CASSLWGEGYLTGELFF.

This clonotype was observed at least ten times. The genes are TRBV7-2 and TRBJ2-5; D gene ambiguous. V lost 5 bases and J lost 5, with 15 bases in between. There are 14 residues in the CDR3. Germline V CDR1 and CDR2: SGHTA, FQGNSA. This CDR3 reads CASSPRTRGETQYF. In nucleotides, the CDR3 is TGTGCCAGCAGCCCTCGGACCCGAGGCGAGACCCAGTACTTC.